This passage covers 9 T cell receptor beta chains from one sample sequenced in a study of B cell selection in AIRE deficiency (dated by TCRdb to the late 2010s). Library preparation used the immunoSEQ multiplex PCR assay. TCRdb's version of the immuneACCESS table is confined to in-frame rearrangements and falls short of the full clone set. An unresolved V gene accounts for under half of the shortfall where checked; the remainder is of unknown origin. This sample has about 23,000 clones in its table, and 97% of those were observed once. The biggest ten clones account for 0.17% of the sample. CD4+CD127+ cells were sorted as the conventional CD4 T cell population. Sequenced input: conventional CD4+ T cells sorted from PBMCs. The receptors derive from a human donor with AIRE deficiency.

This sequence joins TRBV4-3 and TRBJ1-2, with 7 bases identical to TRBD1. Per germline, CDR1 LGHNA and CDR2 YSLEER. CDR3 length: 17 amino acids. Trimming cost V 3 bases and J 2 bases; bases outside gene matches: 12. The CDR3 is CASSQEAPGTANYGYTF. Here the CDR3 DNA reads TGCGCCAGCAGCCAGGAAGCCCCCGGGACAGCCAACTATGGCTACACCTTC.

This chain links TRBV6-6 with TRBJ2-2, with 7 bases aligning to TRBD1. The ends lost 0 bases at V and 7 bases at J; junction bases unmatched: 8. The V gene's germline CDR1 is MNHNY and CDR2 SVGAGI (reference sequence). The CDR3 spans 16 residues. CDR3 sequence reads: CASSYSPTGSGGELFF. The CDR3 coding sequence is TGTGCCAGCAGTTACTCACCGACAGGGTCAGGCGGGGAGCTGTTTTTT.

V and J are TRBV30 and TRBJ2-5; D remains unclear. Germline lookup yields CDR1 GTSNPN and CDR2 SVGIG (reference sequence). CDR3 size: 13 residues. V lost 1 base and J lost 6, with 12 bases in between. The CDR3 nucleotides are TGTGCCTGGAGTGGAGCCGGCCCCAAGACCCAGTACTTC. It encodes CAWSGAGPKTQYF.

This clone has a single count. This sequence joins TRBV5-1 and TRBJ2-5; the match to TRBD2 covers 8 bases. This CDR3 contains 15 residues. Unmatched junction bases numbered 3, after V lost 0 bases and J lost 2 bases. The germline gives CDR1 SGHRS, CDR2 YFSETQ. As DNA, the CDR3 is TGCGCCAGCAGCTTGGATCCGGGGGGGCAAGAGACCCAGTACTTC. Translated: CASSLDPGGQETQYF.

The chain joins TRBV28 to TRBJ2-1; D uncertain. The CDR3 covers 16 residues. CDR1 MDHEN and CDR2 SYDVKM come from the germline V gene. The V end lost 5 bases, the J end lost 0 bases, and 14 bases lay between the germline ends. The CDR3 DNA is TGTGCCAGCAGTGCCCTGGAATCGTACTCCTACAATGAGCAGTTCTTC. Its translation: CASSALESYSYNEQFF.

V usage is TRBV5-1 and J usage is TRBJ1-3, with 8 bases fitting TRBD1. J gave up 2 bases and V 4 bases, and 2 bases lay outside the gene matches. This CDR3 contains 14 residues. Germline V gives CDR1 SGHRS, CDR2 YFSETQ. CDR3 protein: CASSLTGAGNTIYF. The CDR3 DNA reads as TGCGCCAGCAGCCTGACAGGGGCTGGAAACACCATATATTTT.

This chain joins TRBV11-2 and TRBJ2-7; no clear D. V was cut by 4 bases and J by 3 bases, with 16 bases left in between. Germline CDR1 is SGHAT and CDR2 is FQNNGV. The CDR3 consists of 15 residues. In DNA form, the CDR3 reads TGTGCCAGCAGCTCGCACAGAGCTGCTGGCTACGAGCAGTACTTC. Translated, it gives CASSSHRAAGYEQYF.

The chain has TRBV19 and TRBJ1-2, with D maybe TRBD1 (5 bases). V lost 5 bases and J lost 8, with 9 bases in between. CDR1 LNHDA and CDR2 SQIVND come from the germline V gene (reference sequence). This CDR3 has 11 residues. In nucleotides, the CDR3 is TGTGCCAGTAGTGGAGGGGCAGGCTACACCTTC. Its translation is CASSGGAGYTF. Variable domain in full (rest from reference TRBV19 and TRBJ1-2): DGGITQSPKYLFRKEGQNVTLSCEQNLNHDAMYWYRQDPGQGLRLIYYSQIVNDFQKGDIAEGYSVSREKKESFPLTVTSAQKNPTAFYLCASSGGAGYTFGSGTRLTVV.

The chain carries TRBV28 and TRBJ2-5; 8 bases map to TRBD2. CDR1 is MDHEN and CDR2 is SYDVKM in the germline V gene. The CDR3 runs 18 residues. V lost 5 bases and J lost 0; bases outside the gene matches: 14. The CDR3: CASSEGGWASGYQETQYF. DNA for the CDR3: TGTGCCAGCAGTGAGGGTGGTTGGGCTAGCGGGTACCAAGAGACCCAGTACTTC. Together with reference TRBV28 and TRBJ2-5, the CDR3 gives the full variable domain: DVKVTQSSRYLVKRTGEKVFLECVQDMDHENMFWYRQDPGLGLRLIYFSYDVKMKEKGDIPEGYSVSREKKERFSLILESASTNQTSMYLCASSEGGWASGYQETQYFGPGTRLLVL.